This is a list of T cell receptor beta chains from one sample in a study of T cell responses to AZD1222 COVID-19 vaccine. The protocol was immunoSEQ multiplex PCR, while the TCRdb copy is restricted to in-frame clones and leaves out a portion. The top ten hold roughly a tenth of the sample, which has 150,000 to 200,000 clones, around 92% seen once. The material sequenced was peripheral blood, taken on day 0 of AZD1222 vaccination. The receptors shown here come from an adult in good health. Both conserved end residues are part of each CDR3. The D gene is left open where the match is weak. Part of the rows lack a size; the others show once, few, many or a class for expanded clones.

clone_size	v_call	j_call	d_call	cdr3_nt	cdr3_aa
NA	TRBV27	TRBJ2-1	TRBD2	TGTGCCAGCAGTTTTAGCGGGAGGGCCAATAATGAGCAGTTCTTC	CASSFSGRANNEQFF
NA	TRBV4-1	TRBJ2-2	NA	TGCGCCATCCAGGCCCCCACCGGGGAGCTGTTTTTT	CAIQAPTGELFF
NA	TRBV5-4	TRBJ1-4	NA	TGTGCCAGCTGCCTCGAGCCTAATAATGAAAAACTGTTTTTT	CASCLEPNNEKLFF
NA	TRBV6-5	TRBJ1-5	TRBD1	TGTGCCAGCATGGGACAGCTAAATCAGCCCCAGCATTTT	CASMGQLNQPQHF
NA	TRBV3-1/TRBV3-2	TRBJ1-6	TRBD1	TGTGCCAGCAGCTACTGGGACAGAAATTCACCCCTCCACTTT	CASSYWDRNSPLHF
NA	TRBV28	TRBJ2-7	NA	TGTGCCAGCAGTTTTGGCATTTACGAGCAGTACTTC	CASSFGIYEQYF
NA	TRBV1	TRBJ2-1	NA	TGCACCAGCAGCCAACCGACTAGCGGATCTAACAATGAGCAGTTCTTC	CTSSQPTSGSNNEQFF
NA	TRBV10-3	TRBJ1-2	NA	TGTGCCATCAGTGAGCGTACCTCCACGGGCTACACCTTC	CAISERTSTGYTF
NA	TRBV2	TRBJ2-7	NA	TGTGCCAGCGGGGGGGACAGCTCCTACGAGCAGTACTTC	CASGGDSSYEQYF
once	TRBV9	TRBJ1-2	NA	TGTGCCAGCAGCCCTCCGGCAGGGCCCAACTATGGCTACACCTTC	CASSPPAGPNYGYTF
NA	TRBV4-1	TRBJ2-5	NA	TGCGCCAGCAGCCAAGGGGGGACCGGCTTTACGGAGACCCAGTACTTC	CASSQGGTGFTETQYF
NA	TRBV2	TRBJ1-1	NA	TGTGCCAGCGGCGGGTCTACAGGGAACACTGAAGCTTTCTTT	CASGGSTGNTEAFF
NA	TRBV7-8	TRBJ2-7	NA	TGTGCCAGCACGCGCAGGGGTGCGGGCGACTACGAGCAGTACTTC	CASTRRGAGDYEQYF
NA	TRBV9	TRBJ1-1	NA	TGTGCCAGCAGCACCCTCGCGGGTGGGAACACTGAAGCTTTCTTT	CASSTLAGGNTEAFF
NA	TRBV4-2	TRBJ1-2	TRBD1	TGTGCCAGCAGCCAAGTTGGGGACAGTCTTAACTATGGCTACACCTTC	CASSQVGDSLNYGYTF
NA	TRBV28	TRBJ1-5	TRBD1	TGTGCCAGCAGCCGGACAGGGGGGGATCAGCCCCAGCATTTT	CASSRTGGDQPQHF
NA	TRBV7-8	TRBJ1-1	NA	TGTGCCAGCAGCTTCACCAGAATGGGGCGCGCCACTGAAGCTTTCTTT	CASSFTRMGRATEAFF
NA	TRBV19	TRBJ1-4	TRBD1	TGTGCCAGTCGCCCCGGGACAGGGACTGAAAAACTGTTTTTT	CASRPGTGTEKLFF
few	TRBV5-5	TRBJ2-3	NA	TGTGCCAGCAGCTCCGGGCTAGGAGGGAGAACAGATACGCAGTATTTT	CASSSGLGGRTDTQYF
NA	TRBV24-1	TRBJ2-7	NA	TGTGCCACCATCTACGAGCAGTACTTC	CATIYEQYF
once	TRBV9	TRBJ2-3	TRBD1	TGTGCCAGCAGTGGACAGGGGCTAGCGGTGTTCACAGATACGCAGTATTTT	CASSGQGLAVFTDTQYF
NA	TRBV29-1	TRBJ2-1	TRBD2	TGCAGCGTTGATTCTAGCGGGGTCTACAATGAGCAGTTCTTC	CSVDSSGVYNEQFF
NA	TRBV10-3	TRBJ1-5	TRBD1	TGTGCCACCAGCCAGGGACAGGGGGGCAGTCAGCCCCAGCATTTT	CATSQGQGGSQPQHF
NA	TRBV5-1	TRBJ2-1	TRBD2	TGCGCCAGCAGCTTGGCCCTAGCGGGAGGACTGAATGAGCAGTTCTTC	CASSLALAGGLNEQFF
NA	TRBV27	TRBJ1-5	NA	TGTGCCAGCAGTTTCTCACTAAGCAATCAGCCCCAGCATTTT	CASSFSLSNQPQHF
once	TRBV15	TRBJ1-2	NA	TGTGCCACCAGCAGCGGGACTCCCTATGGCTACACCTTC	CATSSGTPYGYTF
NA	TRBV27	TRBJ1-5	NA	TGTGCCAGGGGGGGGAGCAATCAGCCCCAGCATTTT	CARGGSNQPQHF
NA	TRBV5-1	TRBJ1-3	NA	TGCGCCAGCAGCTCAGGGGCTGGAAACACCATATATTTT	CASSSGAGNTIYF
NA	TRBV28	TRBJ1-1	NA	TGTGCCAGCAGTTTCAGGGTTACCACTGAAGCTTTCTTT	CASSFRVTTEAFF
NA	TRBV27	TRBJ2-3	NA	TGTGCCAGCGGGGACCTATACAGCACAGATACGCAGTATTTT	CASGDLYSTDTQYF
NA	TRBV6-5	TRBJ2-5	TRBD2	TGTGCCAGCAGTCACAGTAGCGGGAGAATGGAGACCCAGTACTTC	CASSHSSGRMETQYF
NA	TRBV9	TRBJ2-7	NA	TGTGCCAGCAGCTTACGACTAGGCGTGGTCTACGAGCAGTACTTC	CASSLRLGVVYEQYF
NA	TRBV30	TRBJ1-1	NA	TGTGCCTGGACTCAGCTGATGAACACTGAAGCTTTCTTT	CAWTQLMNTEAFF
NA	TRBV6-5	TRBJ2-7	NA	TGTGCCAGCAGTAGACCCCGTAACGAGCAGTACTTC	CASSRPRNEQYF
NA	TRBV20-1	TRBJ2-7	NA	TGCAGTGCTACTGATACCCGCTCCTACGAGCAGTACTTC	CSATDTRSYEQYF
NA	TRBV20-1	TRBJ2-5	NA	TGCAGTGCCCCGGGTTTAGAGACCCAGTACTTC	CSAPGLETQYF
few	TRBV27	TRBJ2-2	NA	TGTGCCAGCAGACCGGGACGGACCACCGGGGAGCTGTTTTTT	CASRPGRTTGELFF
NA	TRBV28	TRBJ1-1	NA	TGTGCCAGCAGTTCTGCCCTTTTGATAGCCACTGAAGCTTTCTTT	CASSSALLIATEAFF
NA	TRBV15	TRBJ2-7	TRBD1	TGTGCCACCAGCAGACCGATCGGGACAGGGGCAATGGGACACGAGCAGTACTTC	CATSRPIGTGAMGHEQYF
NA	TRBV13	TRBJ2-7	TRBD1	TGTGCCAGCAGCTTAGGAGACAGGGGTTACGAGCAGTACTTC	CASSLGDRGYEQYF
NA	TRBV13	TRBJ1-2	NA	TGTGCCAGCAGCTTCCTCACCGGGGGGAGCTATGGCTACACCTTC	CASSFLTGGSYGYTF
NA	TRBV18	TRBJ2-3	TRBD2	TGTGCCAGCTCACCATCTCGCGGGAGGATACCAGATACGCAGTATTTT	CASSPSRGRIPDTQYF
NA	TRBV18	TRBJ2-5	NA	TGTGCCAGCTCACCACCGTGGGGGTCGATGGAGACCCAGTACTTC	CASSPPWGSMETQYF
NA	TRBV6-5	TRBJ1-3	NA	TGTGCCAGCAGTTACGGGCAGACCTCTGGAAACACCATATATTTT	CASSYGQTSGNTIYF
NA	TRBV25-1	TRBJ2-1	TRBD2	TGTGCCAGCGGCGTTTCTAGCGGAAACGATGAGCAGTTCTTC	CASGVSSGNDEQFF
NA	TRBV7-7	TRBJ2-2	TRBD2	TGTGCTAGCAGCCACGCCCCAGGCCTAGCGGGAGATTTTGGGAACACCGGGGAGCTGTTTTTT	CASSHAPGLAGDFGNTGELFF
NA	TRBV6-5	TRBJ1-5	NA	TGTGCCAGCAGACAGGGTGATCAGCCCCAGCATTTT	CASRQGDQPQHF
NA	TRBV30	TRBJ2-7	TRBD1	TGTGCCTGGAGGGCTGAACCGGGACAGCCTTTAGGGGAGCAGTACTTC	CAWRAEPGQPLGEQYF
NA	TRBV5-5	TRBJ1-2	TRBD1	TGTGCCAGCAGCAACGACCAAACAGGGGGCGTCTATGGCTACACCTTC	CASSNDQTGGVYGYTF
NA	TRBV7-9	TRBJ2-7	NA	TGTGCCAGCAGCTCTTTAGACAAATCCTATTACGAGCAGTACTTC	CASSSLDKSYYEQYF
few	TRBV9	TRBJ2-7	TRBD2	TGTGCCAGCAGCGCCGAGACTAGCGGGAGTTACGAGCAGTACTTC	CASSAETSGSYEQYF
NA	TRBV9	TRBJ2-7	TRBD2	TGTGCCAGCAGCGTAGCTAGCGGGAGGGCCGACGAGCAGTACTTC	CASSVASGRADEQYF
NA	TRBV3-1/TRBV3-2	TRBJ1-2	NA	TGTGCCAGCAGCCAGGGCAGGGGACCCTCCATATACTATGGCTACACCTTC	CASSQGRGPSIYYGYTF
NA	TRBV5-1	TRBJ1-2	TRBD1	TGCGCCAGCAGCAACAATCCGGGACAGGGAAACTATGGCTACACCTTC	CASSNNPGQGNYGYTF
NA	TRBV10-2	TRBJ1-5	TRBD1	TGCGCCAGCAGTGAGACCCAGACAGGGACCAATCAGCCCCAGCATTTT	CASSETQTGTNQPQHF
NA	TRBV4-1	TRBJ1-4	NA	TGCGCCAGCAGCCAAGAACCGGGACTGTATAATGAAAAACTGTTTTTT	CASSQEPGLYNEKLFF
once	TRBV30	TRBJ1-4	NA	TGTGCCTGGGCCGGGGGGGAAAAACTGTTTTTT	CAWAGGEKLFF
NA	TRBV7-2	TRBJ1-1	NA	TGTGCCAGCCGAGGGGGGCTAAACACTGAAGCTTTCTTT	CASRGGLNTEAFF
NA	TRBV28	TRBJ1-6	NA	TGTGCCAGCAGTTTAGGGCATCCCCTCCACTTT	CASSLGHPLHF
NA	TRBV28	TRBJ1-5	NA	TGTGCCAGCAGTTTCATCGGTAGCAATCAGCCCCAGCATTTT	CASSFIGSNQPQHF